Listed below are T cell receptor beta chains from one sample, sequenced in a study of T-cell memory formation after mild COVID-19. TCRdb fed the 5' RACE reads into MiXCR, producing one record per CDR3 protein. The table shows 100,000 to 120,000 distinct CDR3 sequences, with 15% to 20% occurring only once. What was sequenced was PBMCs or a T cell subset sorted from them (not recorded which). The receptors come from a man younger than 30 who had mild COVID-19 (a few samples of this study predate the infection). Cell type and time point are not known. CDR3s include the opening cysteine and the closing phenylalanine or tryptophan. A D gene is named only where the DNA matches it firmly. Clone size appears in some rows only: once, few, many, or a class for an expanded clone.

TRBJ2-7 few TRBV4-1 15 TRBD1 TGCGCCAGCAGCCCGCATCGGGACAGGGGAGACGAGCAGTACTTC CASSPHRDRGDEQYF
TRBJ1-1 - TRBV7-9 16 - TGTGCCAGCAGCTTACGGGGGGTAGGGATGAACACTGAAGCTTTCTTT CASSLRGVGMNTEAFF
TRBJ1-6 - TRBV12-3/TRBV12-4 14 - TGTGCCAGCAGTTCCAACAGGGTTCACTCACCCCTCCACTTT CASSSNRVHSPLHF
TRBJ2-5 few TRBV12-3/TRBV12-4 14 TRBD1 TGTGCCAGCAGATCGAACAGGGGCGGGGAGACCCAGTACTTC CASRSNRGGETQYF
TRBJ2-5 few TRBV5-1 16 - TGCGCCAGCGCGAGATGGACAGCGGGAACTGTCGAGACCCAGTACTTC CASARWTAGTVETQYF
TRBJ1-2 few TRBV30 14 - TGTGCCTGGAGTGTAGAGGGGAGAATCTATGGCTACACCTTC CAWSVEGRIYGYTF
TRBJ2-1 - TRBV5-5 13 - TGTGCCAGCAGCTTGATGGTTGTCAATGAGCAGTTCTTC CASSLMVVNEQFF
TRBJ2-7 - TRBV12-3/TRBV12-4 13 TRBD1 TGTGCCAGCAGTCGACAGGGCCCCTACGAGCAGTACTTC CASSRQGPYEQYF
TRBJ2-3 many TRBV20-1 13 TRBD2 TGCAGTGCCGGGGGGGGCGCACTAGATACGCAGTATTTT CSAGGGALDTQYF
TRBJ2-5 - TRBV28 15 - TGTGCCAGCAGTGTGTGGGTCTCTCCAAGGGAGACCCAGTACTTC CASSVWVSPRETQYF
TRBJ2-1 few TRBV28 14 - TGTGCCAGCAGACCTGGACAGCATCGGAATGAGCAGTTCTTC CASRPGQHRNEQFF
TRBJ2-7 - TRBV18 16 TRBD1 TGTGCCAGCTCACCATCCGGGACAGGGGTAAGCTACGAGCAGTACTTC CASSPSGTGVSYEQYF
TRBJ2-2 few TRBV9 15 TRBD1 TGTGCCAGCAGCGTTAGCCCACAGGGGGACGGGGAGCTGTTTTTT CASSVSPQGDGELFF
TRBJ2-5 - TRBV27 14 - TGTGCCAGCAAAACGATGGCAGTCCAAGAGACCCAGTACTTC CASKTMAVQETQYF
TRBJ2-1 - TRBV12-3/TRBV12-4 15 TRBD2 TGTGCCAGCAGTTCAGGACTAGCGGGTACCAATGAGCAGTTCTTC CASSSGLAGTNEQFF
TRBJ2-3 many TRBV5-6 15 - TGTGCCAGCAGTCCGAGGGTTCCAAGCACAGATACGCAGTATTTT CASSPRVPSTDTQYF
TRBJ2-5 few TRBV7-8 16 - TGTGCCAGCAGCATTAACTTGGACCCTGAGGGGGAGACCCAGTACTTC CASSINLDPEGETQYF
TRBJ1-5 few TRBV6-7 16 - TGTGCCAGCAGTTTGGGTTTTAGGGGGAGCAATCAGCCCCAGCATTTT CASSLGFRGSNQPQHF
TRBJ1-2 - TRBV9 16 - TGTGCCAGCAGCGAACAAGGCCGGGGGCCTTTCTATGGCTACACCTTC CASSEQGRGPFYGYTF
TRBJ1-6 few TRBV28 15 TRBD1 TGTGCCAGCAGCCCGCCGGGACAGGGACATTCACCCCTCCACTTT CASSPPGQGHSPLHF
TRBJ2-3 few TRBV29-1 13 - TGCAGCGTTGGAGGGCGAACCACAGATACGCAGTATTTT CSVGGRTTDTQYF
TRBJ2-7 few TRBV5-4 15 - TGTGCCAGCAGCTTGGTAGGGGGGGCTTCCTACGAGCAGTACTTC CASSLVGGASYEQYF
TRBJ2-1 few TRBV24-1 13 - TGTGCCACCAGTGATTCTACCCACAATGAGCAGTTCTTC CATSDSTHNEQFF
TRBJ1-1 few TRBV7-9 11 - TGTGCCAGCAGCGCTTTGGCTGAAGCTTTCTTT CASSALAEAFF
TRBJ2-2 few TRBV4-1 17 TRBD2 TGCGCCAGCAGCTTACTAGCGGGGGGGTTGAACACCGGGGAGCTGTTTTTT CASSLLAGGLNTGELFF
TRBJ2-2 - TRBV29-1 14 - TGCAGCGTTAGAGGGGCGTCGAACACCGGGGAGCTGTTTTTT CSVRGASNTGELFF
TRBJ2-5 few TRBV7-2 13 TRBD1 TGTGCCAGCAGCGGACAGGGGGTCGAGGCCCAGTACTTC CASSGQGVEAQYF
TRBJ2-5 - TRBV20-1 14 - TGCAGTGCTAACTTTGGGGGGCGCTACGAGACCCAGTACTTC CSANFGGRYETQYF
TRBJ1-5 - TRBV24-1 16 TRBD1 TGTGCCACCAGTGACAATCGACAGGGGAGCAATCAGCCCCAGCATTTT CATSDNRQGSNQPQHF
TRBJ2-7 - TRBV28 13 TRBD1 TGTGCCAGTACCGGGACAGGGCCCTACGAGCAGTACTTC CASTGTGPYEQYF
TRBJ2-5 - TRBV6-5 14 TRBD1 TGTGCCAGCAAACCGGGACAGGGGTGGGAGACCCAGTACTTC CASKPGQGWETQYF
TRBJ1-5 - TRBV20-1 12 - TGCAGTGCTAGAGATCCCGGTCAGCCCCAGCATTTT CSARDPGQPQHF
TRBJ2-3 - TRBV5-1 16 - TGCGCCAGCAGCTTCCTATACGGGGGTAGCACAGATACGCAGTATTTT CASSFLYGGSTDTQYF
TRBJ1-1 few TRBV6-6 14 - TGTGCCAGCAGTTCCCCGGCAGAGAATACTGAAGCTTTCTTT CASSSPAENTEAFF
TRBJ2-5 few TRBV20-1 14 - TGCAGTGCTAGGAGTGGACACCTTAAAGAGACCCAGTACTTC CSARSGHLKETQYF
TRBJ2-7 - TRBV20-1 15 - TGCAGTGCTAGGAAGTCCTTCGAATTTACCTACGAGCAGTACTTC CSARKSFEFTYEQYF
TRBJ2-7 - TRBV7-2 15 - TGTGCCAGCAGCTCTCCGGGGACATTCACCTACGAGCAGTACTTC CASSSPGTFTYEQYF
TRBJ2-3 - TRBV18 17 TRBD2 TGTGCCAGCTCACCACCCGGACTAGCGGGGGGCACAGATACGCAGTATTTT CASSPPGLAGGTDTQYF
TRBJ1-2 - TRBV7-8 14 TRBD1 TGTGCCAGCAGCCCACCTGGGACAGGGAAAGGCTACACCTTC CASSPPGTGKGYTF
TRBJ2-3 - TRBV6-5 14 - TGTGCCAGCAGTTACTCGAAGGGGACAGATACGCAGTATTTT CASSYSKGTDTQYF
TRBJ1-2 few TRBV20-1 13 - TGCAGTGCTAGAGATGGCGGATACTATGGCTACACCTTC CSARDGGYYGYTF
TRBJ1-5 - TRBV10-3 13 - TGTGCCATCAGTGGTCCCGGCAATCAGCCCCAGCATTTT CAISGPGNQPQHF
TRBJ2-3 many TRBV9 11 - TGTGCCAGCTCCAGGGGAGATACGCAGTATTTT CASSRGDTQYF
TRBJ1-1 few TRBV5-1 13 - TGCGCCAGCAGCGGGCAACCGAACACTGAAGCTTTCTTT CASSGQPNTEAFF
TRBJ2-5 - TRBV7-9 14 TRBD2 TGTGCCAGCGCGACGGGGGGGCGAGGAGAGACCCAGTACTTC CASATGGRGETQYF
TRBJ1-1 - TRBV5-1 15 - TGCGCCAGCAGCGAAGGATGGACAGCCCTCACTGAAGCTTTCTTT CASSEGWTALTEAFF
TRBJ2-3 - TRBV6-2/TRBV6-3 14 - TGTGCCAGCAGTGGGACCTACCTTCCGGATACGCAGTATTTT CASSGTYLPDTQYF
TRBJ2-6 - TRBV4-2 16 - TGTGCCAGCAGCCAAGAGGCGGGAACTGGGGCCAACGTCCTGACTTTC CASSQEAGTGANVLTF
TRBJ2-3 - TRBV18 15 TRBD1 TGTGCCAGCTCACCTCTACAGGGGGGCGCAGATACGCAGTATTTT CASSPLQGGADTQYF
TRBJ2-5 - TRBV7-2 11 - TGTGCCAGCAGCTTTGTTCAGACCCAGTACTTC CASSFVQTQYF